A selection of T cell receptor beta chains follows, all from one sample in a study of blood T cell repertoires in COVID-19. TCRdb's copy holds only in-frame clones and misses some; the assay was immunoSEQ multiplex PCR. The table records about 150,000 clones, 70% to 90% of them present only once. The sequencing input was PBMCs or T cells enriched from blood (not recorded which). The receptor set was obtained from a man between 45 and 60 years old who had recovered from COVID-19. CDR3s include the opening cysteine and the closing phenylalanine or tryptophan. The D gene is left open where the match is weak. Rows give clone size only sometimes, using once, few, many, or a class for an expanded clone.

clone_size	d_call	v_call	j_call	cdr3_aa	cdr3_nt
-	-	TRBV30	TRBJ2-2	CAWSWTANTGELFF	TGTGCCTGGAGTTGGACAGCGAACACCGGGGAGCTGTTTTTT
-	-	TRBV15	TRBJ1-2	CATWGGNLLSGYGYTF	TGTGCCACCTGGGGGGGTAACCTCCTCAGTGGCTATGGCTACACCTTC
-	-	TRBV30	TRBJ1-5	CAWSVRENQPQHF	TGTGCCTGGAGTGTACGAGAAAATCAGCCCCAGCATTTT
few	TRBD1	TRBV7-2	TRBJ1-2	CASSLGQGARGYTF	TGTGCCAGCAGCTTGGGACAGGGGGCGCGGGGCTACACCTTC
-	-	TRBV5-1	TRBJ1-3	CASSLESTGNTIYF	TGCGCCAGCAGCTTGGAATCGACAGGAAACACCATATATTTT
-	-	TRBV19	TRBJ1-3	CASSPSQGSLSGNTIYF	TGTGCCAGTAGCCCTTCCCAGGGGAGCCTTTCTGGAAACACCATATATTTT
-	TRBD1	TRBV28	TRBJ1-3	CASSSPGGDSGNTIYF	TGTGCCAGCAGTTCCCCAGGGGGCGACTCTGGAAACACCATATATTTT
once	TRBD1	TRBV5-1	TRBJ1-2	CASSSQVSQGGYGYTF	TGCGCCAGCAGCTCTCAAGTCTCTCAGGGGGGCTATGGCTACACCTTC
-	-	TRBV6-2/TRBV6-3	TRBJ1-2	CASSYSAGFLGYTF	TGTGCCAGCAGTTACTCCGCAGGGTTCCTTGGCTACACCTTC
-	TRBD1	TRBV19	TRBJ1-5	CASRTGSSNQPQHF	TGTGCCAGTAGGACAGGGTCTAGCAATCAGCCCCAGCATTTT
-	-	TRBV5-1	TRBJ1-6	CASSPESRGAGFSPLHF	TGCGCCAGCAGCCCAGAGTCCCGGGGGGCAGGGTTTTCACCCCTCCACTTT
once	TRBD1	TRBV5-1	TRBJ1-1	CASSLAGNRGETEAFF	TGCGCCAGCAGCTTGGCCGGGAACAGGGGGGAAACTGAAGCTTTCTTT
-	TRBD2	TRBV11-2	TRBJ2-1	CASSLRAGVRFYNEQFF	TGTGCCAGCAGCTTACGAGCGGGGGTACGTTTCTACAATGAGCAGTTCTTC
few	TRBD2	TRBV5-8	TRBJ2-2	CASPNPSGRKTGELFF	TGTGCCAGCCCTAACCCTAGCGGGAGGAAAACCGGGGAGCTGTTTTTT
-	TRBD2	TRBV14	TRBJ2-3	CASSQPTSGWTTDTQYF	TGTGCCAGCAGCCAACCAACTAGCGGGTGGACCACAGATACGCAGTATTTT
-	-	TRBV28	TRBJ2-5	CASSRGGRETQYF	TGTGCCAGCAGTAGGGGGGGGCGGGAGACCCAGTACTTC
-	-	TRBV7-3	TRBJ2-2	CASSSPGSDLANTGELFF	TGTGCCAGCAGCTCCCCGGGATCCGACCTCGCGAACACCGGGGAGCTGTTTTTT
-	-	TRBV6-5	TRBJ1-2	CASSYTGNYGYTF	TGTGCCAGCAGTTACACAGGGAACTATGGCTACACCTTC
-	-	TRBV6-2/TRBV6-3	TRBJ2-5	CASSYAGTYETQYF	TGTGCCAGCAGTTACGCCGGGACATACGAGACCCAGTACTTC
-	-	TRBV7-9	TRBJ2-7	CASSLDREREQYF	TGTGCCAGCAGCTTAGATCGTGAGCGCGAGCAGTACTTC
-	-	TRBV7-3	TRBJ2-1	CASSSDRIYNEQFF	TGTGCCAGCAGCTCCGACAGGATCTACAATGAGCAGTTCTTC
-	TRBD1	TRBV11-2	TRBJ1-1	CASSAELTGGTEAFF	TGTGCCAGCAGCGCGGAATTAACAGGGGGCACTGAAGCTTTCTTT
-	TRBD1	TRBV5-8	TRBJ1-2	CASSLSVLGTGSTGYTF	TGTGCCAGCAGCTTGTCGGTCCTCGGGACAGGGAGTACGGGCTACACCTTC
few	-	TRBV7-2	TRBJ2-2	CASSLIHSGELFF	TGTGCCAGCAGCTTAATTCACAGCGGGGAGCTGTTTTTT
-	TRBD1	TRBV27	TRBJ1-1	CASSRQGWGTEAFF	TGTGCCAGCAGTAGACAGGGCTGGGGAACTGAAGCTTTCTTT
-	-	TRBV5-1	TRBJ1-1	CASSLAGGDTEAFF	TGCGCCAGCAGCTTGGCCGGGGGGGACACTGAAGCTTTCTTT
-	-	TRBV3-1/TRBV3-2	TRBJ2-4	CASTPAGRNIQYF	TGTGCCAGCACGCCCGCGGGAAGAAACATTCAGTACTTC
-	-	TRBV9	TRBJ1-4	CASSGRSGGGEKLFF	TGTGCCAGCAGCGGCCGCTCGGGGGGAGGCGAAAAACTGTTTTTT
-	-	TRBV3-1/TRBV3-2	TRBJ1-2	CASSQTRQGGYTF	TGTGCCAGCAGCCAAACGAGGCAGGGTGGCTACACCTTC
-	TRBD1	TRBV5-1	TRBJ1-1	CASSLVGDRVGGKTEAFF	TGCGCCAGCAGCTTGGTGGGGGACAGGGTTGGTGGAAAAACTGAAGCTTTCTTT
-	-	TRBV19	TRBJ1-5	CASSIGLGQGRSPQHF	TGTGCCAGTAGTATAGGGCTGGGGCAGGGAAGGTCGCCCCAGCATTTT
-	TRBD2	TRBV5-4	TRBJ2-3	CASSLLAVTDTQYF	TGTGCCAGCAGCTTACTAGCGGTCACAGATACGCAGTATTTT
-	TRBD2	TRBV5-1	TRBJ2-5	CASSLVGSGEETQYF	TGCGCCAGCAGCTTGGTGGGTAGCGGGGAAGAGACCCAGTACTTC
-	TRBD2	TRBV3-1/TRBV3-2	TRBJ2-1	CASSQISGSGNEQFF	TGTGCCAGCAGCCAAATAAGCGGGAGTGGGAATGAGCAGTTCTTC
-	-	TRBV23-1	TRBJ2-5	CASSQSGRPMEETQYF	TGCGCCAGCAGTCAATCGGGCCGGCCAATGGAAGAGACCCAGTACTTC
few	-	TRBV7-2	TRBJ1-1	CASSYGGPANTEAFF	TGTGCCAGCAGCTATGGAGGTCCGGCGAACACTGAAGCTTTCTTT
-	TRBD2	TRBV3-1/TRBV3-2	TRBJ2-2	CASSRGSGGRGELFF	TGTGCCAGCAGCCGAGGCAGCGGGGGGCGTGGGGAGCTGTTTTTT
-	-	TRBV6-5	TRBJ2-5	CASNRGEGETQYF	TGTGCCAGCAATCGCGGGGAAGGGGAGACCCAGTACTTC
-	-	TRBV18	TRBJ1-4	CASSPRKGFWEKLFF	TGTGCCAGCTCACCGCGAAAGGGGTTTTGGGAAAAACTGTTTTTT
few	-	TRBV29-1	TRBJ1-2	CSVVGLNAGNSGYTF	TGCAGCGTTGTTGGTTTGAATGCGGGGAACAGTGGCTACACCTTC
-	TRBD1	TRBV18	TRBJ1-5	CASSPPGQGSQPQHF	TGTGCCAGCTCACCACCGGGACAGGGGAGTCAGCCCCAGCATTTT
-	-	TRBV3-1/TRBV3-2	TRBJ1-4	CASTLWTVRNEKLFF	TGTGCCAGCACCCTATGGACAGTCCGCAATGAAAAACTGTTTTTT
-	TRBD1	TRBV7-6	TRBJ2-1	CASSFGQGSYNEQFF	TGTGCCAGCAGCTTTGGACAGGGGTCCTACAATGAGCAGTTCTTC
-	TRBD1	TRBV28	TRBJ1-5	CAITPGGRNQPQHF	TGTGCCATAACCCCAGGGGGCCGAAATCAGCCCCAGCATTTT
-	-	TRBV11-3	TRBJ2-1	CASSFRGAYNEQFF	TGTGCCAGCAGCTTCCGGGGGGCTTACAATGAGCAGTTCTTC
-	TRBD1	TRBV19	TRBJ2-3	CASSIAAGGADTQYF	TGTGCCAGTAGTATAGCGGCAGGGGGCGCAGATACGCAGTATTTT
-	-	TRBV6-5	TRBJ1-1	CASSRGFEAFF	TGTGCCAGCAGTCGGGGGTTCGAAGCTTTCTTT
-	TRBD1	TRBV7-3	TRBJ2-5	CASSLSRGETQYF	TGTGCCAGCAGCTTAAGCAGGGGGGAGACCCAGTACTTC
-	TRBD2	TRBV7-9	TRBJ2-7	CASSPGPGGYEQYF	TGTGCCAGCAGCCCAGGGCCGGGGGGGTACGAGCAGTACTTC